Shown below are 15 T cell receptor beta chains from a single sample sequenced in a study of shared clonotypes between healthy human individuals. Profiling relied on immunoSEQ multiplex PCR, and the TCRdb table lists in-frame clones only, not all of them. The sample contains roughly 1,100,000 clones, about 75% of which appear only once. What was sequenced was memory CD4+ T cells sorted from blood. Subset meaning: CD45RA-negative fraction. These receptors were taken from a man younger than 35 in good health.

The J gene is TRBJ2-3, the V gene TRBV12-5; 7 bases are shared with TRBD2. V dropped 6 bases and J dropped 5; count of bases not matched to a gene: 5. The CDR3 spans 13 residues. Per germline, CDR1 LGHNT and CDR2 FRNRAP. CDR3 sequence (DNA): TGTGCTAGTGGGCCGGGGGGACGAGATACGCAGTATTTT. Translating gives CASGPGGRDTQYF.

This clone was detected only a few times. The chain links TRBV6-1 to TRBJ1-2; D might be TRBD1 (5 bases). CDR1 and CDR2 (germline): MNHNS, SASEGT. Trimming left V 2 bases short and J 1 base short, with 11 bases between. This CDR3 comprises 15 residues. CDR3 in DNA: TGTGCCAGCAGTGAACGGGGGGGAAATAACTATGGCTACACCTTC. Residues: CASSERGGNNYGYTF.

This clone was counted once. V gene TRBV6-1 combines with J gene TRBJ2-3; 14 bases are shared with TRBD2. The germline CDR1 and CDR2 sequences are MNHNS and SASEGT. V shed 9 bases and J 4 bases; nucleotides not matched to a gene: 3. The CDR3 length is 14 residues. The CDR3 DNA is TGTGCCAGTTGGACTAGCGGGAGGTCAGATACGCAGTATTTT. Translating it yields CASWTSGRSDTQYF.

This sequence joins TRBV28 and TRBJ2-5; D is perhaps TRBD1 or TRBD2 (5 bases each). Germline loops: CDR1 MDHEN, CDR2 SYDVKM. This CDR3 region has 14 residues. V shed 1 base and J shed 5 bases, with 11 bases lying between them. This CDR3 reads CASSLSGRRETQYF. In DNA form, the CDR3 reads TGTGCCAGCAGTTTATCGGGACGCCGGGAGACCCAGTACTTC. The entire variable domain, with the rest obtained from reference TRBV28 and TRBJ2-5, is as follows: DVKVTQSSRYLVKRTGEKVFLECVQDMDHENMFWYRQDPGLGLRLIYFSYDVKMKEKGDIPEGYSVSREKKERFSLILESASTNQTSMYLCASSLSGRRETQYFGPGTRLLVL.

The V call is TRBV11-2, the J call TRBJ1-6; the match to TRBD1 covers 8 bases. The CDR3 totals 15 residues. CDR1 and CDR2 (germline): SGHAT, FQNNGV. Trimming at V came to 5 bases and at J to 5 bases, leaving 5 bases not matched to a gene. As DNA, the CDR3 is TGTGCCAGCAGCGCCCGACAGGGGAATAATTCACCCCTCCACTTT. The encoded protein is CASSARQGNNSPLHF.

Comments on this clone: This same CDR3 is encoded by further DNA sequences in the sample. V is TRBV18 and J is TRBJ2-2; a possible D gene is TRBD2 (5 bases). CDR1 KGHSH and CDR2 LQKENI come from the germline V gene. This CDR3 has 14 residues. The ends were cut back, 6 bases at V and 1 base at J, with 9 bases in the middle. The CDR3 loop is CASSRDGNTGELFF. As DNA, the CDR3 is TGTGCCAGCTCCCGGGATGGGAACACCGGGGAGCTGTTTTTT.

The rearrangement uses TRBV5-6 and TRBJ2-2, with D unclear. The germline V and J ends were trimmed by 3 bases and 1 base, with 4 bases remaining between them. The CDR3 contains 13 residues. Germline V gene lookup returns CDR1 SGHDT and CDR2 YYEEEE. The CDR3 loop is CASSSQNTGELFF. The CDR3 DNA reads as TGTGCCAGCAGCTCACAGAACACCGGGGAGCTGTTTTTT.

About this clone itself: A read error may account for a junction end that differs from germline. The gene calls are TRBV18 and TRBJ2-5, with TRBD1 matching over 7 bases. The CDR3 covers 16 residues. Germline loops: CDR1 KGHSH, CDR2 LQKENI. CDR3 bases: TGTGCCAGCTCACCACCGGCAGGGGGACCCCAAGCGACCCAGTACTTC. As protein: CASSPPAGGPQATQYF.

DNA for the CDR3: TGCGCCAGCAGCCACCAGACAGGGGGTAATCAGCCCCAGCATTTT. It yields the protein CASSHQTGGNQPQHF. The chain links TRBV4-3 to TRBJ1-5, with 9 positions matching TRBD1. V lost 3 bases and J lost 4; bases outside the gene matches: 4. Germline CDR1 reads LGHNA; CDR2 reads YSLEER. The CDR3 is 15 amino acids.

The rearrangement joins TRBV7-8 to TRBJ2-1, with 9 nucleotides matching TRBD2. There are 14 residues in the CDR3. Germline V gene sequence: CDR1 SGHVS, CDR2 FQNEAQ. With 1 base clipped from V and 5 bases from J, the junction kept 0 bases outside the gene matches. CDR3 in amino acids: CASSLGLADNEQFF. DNA for the CDR3: TGTGCCAGCAGCTTAGGACTAGCGGACAATGAGCAGTTCTTC.

The chain recombines TRBV9 with TRBJ2-3, with 10 bases fitting TRBD2. CDR1 SGDLS and CDR2 YYNGEE come from the germline V gene. The CDR3 sequence is 16 residues long. V shed 3 bases, J shed 0 bases, and the junction held 4 bases outside the gene matches. The CDR3 sequence is CASSDGTSVSTDTQYF. In DNA, the CDR3 is TGTGCCAGCAGCGACGGGACTAGCGTTAGCACAGATACGCAGTATTTT.

This clone was observed a single time. The V gene is TRBV5-5, the J gene TRBJ2-7; tentative D call: TRBD1 (6 bases). The CDR3 length is 15 residues. V lost 5 bases and J lost 0, with 15 bases in between. Germline CDR1 and CDR2: SGHKS and YYEKEE (reference sequence). The CDR3 nucleotides are TGTGCCAGCAGTTCTGCAGGGACAAGCTCCTACGAGCAGTACTTC. As protein: CASSSAGTSSYEQYF.

V gene TRBV27 combines with J gene TRBJ2-1; unclear D gene. Looked up from germline, CDR1 is MNHEY and CDR2 is SMNVEV (reference sequence). Trimming pared 5 bases from V and 10 bases from J, leaving 15 bases between. The CDR3 length is 13 residues. Written as DNA, the CDR3 is TGTGCCAGCAGTCCAACCGTCCGGAGCGAGCAGTTCTTC. Translated: CASSPTVRSEQFF.

J is TRBJ2-7 and V is TRBV6-5; 9 positions match TRBD1. There are 14 residues in the CDR3. V dropped 5 bases and J dropped 3; count of bases not matched to a gene: 5. CDR1 is MNHEY, CDR2 SVGAGI, per germline. The chain's CDR3 is CASSAGTGFYEQYF. CDR3 in DNA: TGTGCCAGCAGTGCCGGGACAGGGTTCTACGAGCAGTACTTC.

The rearrangement links TRBV10-3 to TRBJ2-1; perhaps D is TRBD1 or TRBD2 (6 bases each). CDR1 is ENHRY and CDR2 is SYGVKD in the germline V gene. Trimming removed 0 bases from V and 4 bases from J, with 16 bases in between. The CDR3 has 17 amino acids. CDR3 residues: CAISESTLGGRYNEQFF. In nucleotides, the CDR3 is TGTGCCATCAGTGAGTCGACTCTGGGGGGCCGATACAATGAGCAGTTCTTC.